The rows below give T cell receptor beta chains drawn from one sample of a study of CD8 T cells in Susac syndrome. Via MiXCR, TCRdb re-called the immunoSEQ multiplex PCR reads, giving one row per CDR3 protein. The data contain about 110,000 distinct CDR3 sequences, roughly 94% of them singletons. Material for sequencing was CD8+ T cells from PBMCs. These receptors were obtained from a human donor with Susac syndrome. Both conserved end residues are part of each CDR3. The D gene is left open where the match is weak. Expanded clones are given a class, and other clones once, few, many or no size at all.

-	TRBV27	TRBJ2-1	-	CASSLSRFTEQFF	TGTGCCAGCAGTTTATCTAGGTTTACCGAGCAGTTCTTC
-	TRBV4-1	TRBJ1-6	-	CASSQNGSPLHF	TGCGCCAGCAGCCAGAATGGTTCACCCCTCCACTTT
-	TRBV20-1	TRBJ1-1	-	CSAWETGFGAFF	TGCAGTGCTTGGGAAACCGGATTTGGAGCTTTCTTT
-	TRBV9	TRBJ2-1	-	CASSVAGAGNEQFF	TGTGCCAGCAGCGTTGCGGGGGCTGGGAATGAGCAGTTCTTC
-	TRBV7-9	TRBJ2-5	TRBD2	CASSPVLAGVLYQETQYF	TGTGCCAGCAGCCCCGTACTAGCGGGGGTCTTGTACCAAGAGACCCAGTACTTC
-	TRBV7-9	TRBJ2-7	-	CASSLPGQKTYEQYF	TGTGCCAGCAGTCTACCGGGGCAGAAGACCTACGAGCAGTACTTC
-	TRBV29-1	TRBJ2-1	-	CSLLGDYNEQFF	TGCAGCTTATTGGGAGACTACAATGAGCAGTTCTTC
-	TRBV19	TRBJ2-7	-	CASSAGAGPSYEQYF	TGTGCCAGTAGTGCAGGGGCAGGGCCCTCCTACGAGCAGTACTTC
-	TRBV12-3/TRBV12-4	TRBJ1-6	TRBD1	CASTLGTGGSPLHF	TGTGCCAGCACCTTGGGGACAGGGGGTTCACCCCTCCACTTT
once	TRBV12-5	TRBJ2-7	-	CASGLYPSEAQYF	TGTGCTAGTGGTTTGTATCCGTCCGAGGCGCAGTACTTC
once	TRBV9	TRBJ2-7	TRBD1	CASSPWDRVYEQYF	TGTGCCAGCAGCCCGTGGGACAGGGTCTACGAGCAGTACTTC
-	TRBV6-5	TRBJ1-5	-	CASSYNSNQPQHF	TGTGCCAGCAGTTACAATAGCAATCAGCCCCAGCATTTT
once	TRBV20-1	TRBJ2-1	-	CSAPGVAVYNEQFF	TGCAGTGCCCCCGGGGTAGCTGTTTATAATGAGCAGTTCTTC
-	TRBV13	TRBJ2-5	TRBD1	CASSLDRRQETQYF	TGTGCCAGCAGCTTGGACAGGCGCCAAGAGACCCAGTACTTC
-	TRBV20-1	TRBJ2-1	TRBD2	CSAREGRGGWNEQFF	TGCAGTGCTAGAGAGGGGCGGGGGGGCTGGAATGAGCAGTTCTTC
-	TRBV29-1	TRBJ2-1	-	CSVEGGTINEQFF	TGCAGCGTTGAAGGCGGTACTATAAATGAGCAGTTCTTC
few	TRBV7-3	TRBJ2-5	TRBD2	CASSVERGGRETQYF	TGTGCCAGCAGCGTCGAGCGGGGGGGCAGAGAGACCCAGTACTTC
-	TRBV19	TRBJ2-1	-	CASSSRGQHNEQFF	TGTGCCAGTAGTAGTCGGGGACAACACAATGAGCAGTTCTTC
-	TRBV29-1	TRBJ2-7	TRBD2	CSVARTSGDPYEQYF	TGCAGCGTTGCCCGGACTAGCGGGGATCCCTACGAGCAGTACTTC
-	TRBV13	TRBJ2-1	-	CASSLDARANNEQFF	TGTGCCAGCAGCTTAGACGCCAGGGCCAACAATGAGCAGTTCTTC
-	TRBV19	TRBJ1-1	TRBD1	CASSWGQGYTEAFF	TGTGCCAGTAGTTGGGGACAGGGGTACACTGAAGCTTTCTTT
-	TRBV4-1	TRBJ1-1	-	CASSQEPRSTEAFF	TGCGCCAGCAGCCAAGAGCCGAGATCCACTGAAGCTTTCTTT
few	TRBV9	TRBJ2-7	TRBD1	CASSVGDRNYEQYF	TGTGCCAGCAGCGTAGGGGACAGAAACTACGAGCAGTACTTC
-	TRBV20-1	TRBJ2-1	-	CSASEGGGEQFF	TGCAGTGCTAGTGAGGGAGGGGGAGAGCAGTTCTTC
-	TRBV4-1	TRBJ1-1	-	CASSQSVNTEAFF	TGCGCCAGCAGCCAATCTGTAAACACTGAAGCTTTCTTT
-	TRBV9	TRBJ2-6	TRBD2	CASSDETSGGTGANVLTF	TGTGCCAGCAGCGACGAGACTAGCGGGGGAACTGGGGCCAACGTCCTGACTTTC
-	TRBV4-1	TRBJ1-2	TRBD1	CASSSRTGSDYGYTF	TGCGCCAGCAGCTCCCGGACAGGGTCGGACTATGGCTACACCTTC
-	TRBV29-1	TRBJ2-5	TRBD2	CSVVGGEEETQYF	TGCAGCGTTGTTGGGGGGGAGGAGGAGACCCAGTACTTC
-	TRBV12-5	TRBJ2-3	-	CASGVTIDTQYF	TGTGCTAGTGGTGTCACTATAGATACGCAGTATTTT
-	TRBV5-4	TRBJ1-1	-	CASSWSNTEAFF	TGTGCCAGCAGCTGGTCGAACACTGAAGCTTTCTTT
-	TRBV3-1	TRBJ2-1	-	CASSQGISYNEQFF	TGTGCCAGCAGCCAAGGGATCTCCTACAATGAGCAGTTCTTC
few	TRBV5-4	TRBJ1-2	-	CASSPRGGYGYTF	TGTGCCAGCAGCCCTCGGGGGGGATATGGCTACACCTTC
-	TRBV7-8	TRBJ1-4	-	CASSAGSPDEKLFF	TGTGCCAGCAGCGCAGGGTCCCCAGATGAAAAACTGTTTTTT
-	TRBV9	TRBJ1-2	-	CASSATRIANYGYTF	TGTGCCAGCAGCGCTACTCGTATAGCTAACTATGGCTACACCTTC
-	TRBV4-2	TRBJ2-1	TRBD1	CASSLSTGVDYNEQFF	TGTGCCAGCAGCCTATCGACAGGGGTGGACTACAATGAGCAGTTCTTC
-	TRBV7-9	TRBJ2-1	-	CASSLAGTINEQFF	TGTGCCAGCAGCTTAGCGGGAACTATCAATGAGCAGTTCTTC
-	TRBV9	TRBJ1-1	-	CASSEGPPEAFF	TGTGCCAGCAGCGAGGGCCCACCCGAAGCTTTCTTT
-	TRBV14	TRBJ2-7	-	CASSHTLTYEQYF	TGTGCCAGCAGCCATACCCTGACCTACGAGCAGTACTTC
-	TRBV29-1	TRBJ2-1	-	CSVEEVGPANEQFF	TGCAGCGTTGAAGAAGTTGGACCAGCTAATGAGCAGTTCTTC
-	TRBV27	TRBJ2-3	-	CASRWGTDTQYF	TGTGCCAGCAGGTGGGGCACAGATACGCAGTATTTT
-	TRBV7-3	TRBJ2-5	TRBD2	CASSEGTNYQETQYF	TGTGCCAGCAGCGAGGGGACTAACTACCAAGAGACCCAGTACTTC
-	TRBV9	TRBJ1-2	-	CASGRGTGYTF	TGTGCCAGCGGCAGAGGAACGGGCTACACCTTC
-	TRBV9	TRBJ2-3	-	CASSPPGRSTDTQYF	TGTGCCAGCAGCCCCCCGGGGCGTAGCACAGATACGCAGTATTTT
-	TRBV4-3	TRBJ2-3	-	CASSQGAGGTDTQYF	TGCGCCAGCAGCCAAGGGGCAGGGGGCACAGATACGCAGTATTTT
once	TRBV9	TRBJ2-1	-	CASSASAGNSYNEQFF	TGTGCCAGCAGCGCCTCAGCTGGCAACTCCTACAATGAGCAGTTCTTC
-	TRBV27	TRBJ2-7	TRBD1	CASRTGGSYEQYF	TGTGCCAGCAGGACAGGGGGTAGCTACGAGCAGTACTTC